The entry below describes one T cell receptor beta chain. The sample has other DNA sequences that encode this CDR3 too. The sample originates from a study of PD-1 blockade in classical Hodgkin lymphoma. Time point meaning: cycle 4 day 1 (C4D1), after 6 weeks of nivolumab. All patients relapsed after autologous stem cell transplantation, and brentuximab vedotin exposure varied. The investigators isolated CD8+ T cells from thawed PBMCs using magnetic negative selection. Sequencing used immunoSEQ multiplex PCR; TCRdb keeps in-frame clones, though not all of them. The repertoire consists of fewer than 4,000 clones, with about 81% occurring once and the leading ten covering 28%. This receptor was taken from a human donor with classical Hodgkin lymphoma. Specimen: CD8+ T cells from blood, collected before the fourth cycle of nivolumab.

The CDR3 sequence: CASSIKAGGPAGELFF. In nucleotides, the CDR3 is TGTGCCAGTAGTATCAAAGCGGGGGGGCCGGCCGGGGAGCTGTTTTTT. V gene TRBV19 combines with J gene TRBJ2-2; 10 bases map to TRBD2. The germline V gene encodes CDR1 LNHDA and CDR2 SQIVND (reference sequence). The CDR3 is made up of 16 amino acids. Losses at the gene ends were 3 bases for V and 6 bases for J; bases not matched to a gene: 7.